This entry features one TCR beta chain sequence. Antigen unknown. This record comes from a study of shared clonotypes between healthy human individuals. Overall study context: In total, the donors were two women and three men aged 18 to 49. The study, taken as a whole, reports: Apart from blood, nothing was sampled; tissue repertoires likely differ.

Germline assignment: CDR1 MRHNA and CDR2 SNTAGT. The CDR3 totals 13 residues. The V end lost 2 bases, the J end lost 6 bases, and 7 bases lay between the germline ends. Several immunoSEQ plates held equal portions of the genomic DNA taken from each subset. Input per replicate PCR of unsorted PBMC was 250 to 300 ng DNA, corresponding to approximately 30,000 T cell genomes. Clones were read by immunoSEQ multiplex PCR, and TCRdb kept only the in-frame ones, dropping some. This repertoire shows around 500,000 clones, around 73% found once; its top ten account for 12%. The clonotype was recovered from a woman in her thirties or forties in good health. Some clones in this sample may be carry-over from other donors' samples. Sequencing was done on a sample of PBMCs. The chain uses TRBV6-4 and TRBJ2-2, with a tentative D call TRBD2 (6 bases). This CDR3 reads CASSDQRAGELFF. The CDR3 DNA follows: TGTGCCAGCAGTGACCAGCGGGCCGGGGAGCTGTTTTTT.